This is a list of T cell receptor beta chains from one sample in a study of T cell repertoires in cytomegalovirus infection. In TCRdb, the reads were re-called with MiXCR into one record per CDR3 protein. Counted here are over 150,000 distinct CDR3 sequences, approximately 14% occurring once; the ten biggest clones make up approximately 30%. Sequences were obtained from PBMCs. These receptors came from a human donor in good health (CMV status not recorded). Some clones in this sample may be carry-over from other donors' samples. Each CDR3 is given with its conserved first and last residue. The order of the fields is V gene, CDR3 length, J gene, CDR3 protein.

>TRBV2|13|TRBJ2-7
CASRGFGTYEQYF
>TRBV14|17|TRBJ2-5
CASSQLVSWTSEETQYF
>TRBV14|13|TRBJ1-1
CASSNHDPREAYF
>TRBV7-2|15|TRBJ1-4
CASSFVSRPNEKLFF
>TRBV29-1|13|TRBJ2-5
CSVRLAGAETQYF
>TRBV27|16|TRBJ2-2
CASAKGANANTGELFF
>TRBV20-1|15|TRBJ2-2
CSATGPNANTGELFF
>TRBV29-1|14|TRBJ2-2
CSVESGRHTGELFF
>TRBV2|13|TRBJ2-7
CASRRTGLNEQYF
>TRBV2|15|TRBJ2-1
CASIRTSGTYNEQFF
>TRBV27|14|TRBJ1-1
CASRPGGTSTEAFF
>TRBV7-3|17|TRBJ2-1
CASSSGTGRSSYNEQFF
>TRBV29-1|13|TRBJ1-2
CSVEPDSVYGYTF
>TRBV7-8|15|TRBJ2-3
CASSLLGGSTDTQYF
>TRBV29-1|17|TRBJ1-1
CSVNGRGTGGKRTEAFF
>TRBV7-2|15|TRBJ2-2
CASSLSGRASGELFF
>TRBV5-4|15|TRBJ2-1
CASSSEAGRGNEQFF
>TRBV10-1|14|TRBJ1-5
CASSEGNWDQPQHF
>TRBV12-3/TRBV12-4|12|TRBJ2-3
CASSFLADTQYF
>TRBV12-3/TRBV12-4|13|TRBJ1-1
CASSLFANTEAFF
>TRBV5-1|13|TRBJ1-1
CASSQGQGTEAFF
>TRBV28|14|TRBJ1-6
CASTRGASNSPLHF
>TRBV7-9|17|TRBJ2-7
CASSLAKGTGRFDEQYF
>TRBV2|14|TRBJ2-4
CASRQEIGKNIQYF
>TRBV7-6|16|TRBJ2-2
CASSLKGTSNTGELFF
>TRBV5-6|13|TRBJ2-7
CASSLTSTYEQYF
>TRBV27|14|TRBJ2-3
CASSLRVRSDTQYF
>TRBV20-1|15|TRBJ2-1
CSADFDSKTYNEQFF
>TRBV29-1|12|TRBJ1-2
CSVAGTVYGYTF
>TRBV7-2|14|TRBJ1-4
CASSFGRGDEKLFF
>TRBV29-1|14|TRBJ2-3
CSVEPPLLPDTQYF
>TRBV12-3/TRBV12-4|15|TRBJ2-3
CASSLQAESTDTQYF
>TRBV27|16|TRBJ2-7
CASSSPGSSGSYEQYF
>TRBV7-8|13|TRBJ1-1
CASSSNLYTEAFF
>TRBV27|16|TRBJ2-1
CASSPLTRSLDYEQFF
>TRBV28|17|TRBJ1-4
CASSLSGKVSTNEKLFF
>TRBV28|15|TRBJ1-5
CASSAPDRGLMPQHF
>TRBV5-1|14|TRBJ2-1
CASSLITGGNEQFF
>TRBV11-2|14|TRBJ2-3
CASSYGGRGDTQYF
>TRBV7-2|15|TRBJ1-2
CASSLVGRENYGYTF
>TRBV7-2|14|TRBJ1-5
CASSLERGLKPQHF
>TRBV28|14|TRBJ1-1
CASSLTGRSTEAFF
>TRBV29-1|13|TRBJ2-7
CSVGTYSSYEQYF
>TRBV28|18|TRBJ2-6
CASSYGQALPSGANVLTF
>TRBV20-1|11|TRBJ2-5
CSPGWGETQYF
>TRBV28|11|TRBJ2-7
CASSLPSEQYF
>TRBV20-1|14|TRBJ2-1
CSAWGTSSYNERFF
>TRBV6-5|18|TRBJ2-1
CASSSGLAGFSSYNEQFF
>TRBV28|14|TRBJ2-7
CASNLPGRGVEQYF
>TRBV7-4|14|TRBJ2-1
CASTKPQGVNEQFF
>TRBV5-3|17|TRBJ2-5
CASRPGTSGEPSETQYF
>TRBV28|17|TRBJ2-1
CASSFSGGLARKSEQFF
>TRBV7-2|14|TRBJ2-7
CASSLDRGRLEQYF
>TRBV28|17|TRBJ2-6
CASSLIQGASGANVLTF
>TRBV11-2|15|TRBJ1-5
CASSLDSRGYQPQHF
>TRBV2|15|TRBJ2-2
CASSLYRGNTGELFF
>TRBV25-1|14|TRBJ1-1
CASSENRANTEAFF
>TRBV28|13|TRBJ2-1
CASSSVSYNEQFF